Only a few counts were recorded for the clone carrying this T cell receptor beta chain. Treatment meaning: randomized to nivolumab then ipilimumab (arm A) or the reverse (arm B). This sample was included in a study of sequential checkpoint blockade in melanoma. TCRdb's table, derived via immunoSEQ multiplex PCR, lists solely in-frame clones and lacks some. Seen here are approximately 3,600 clones, 30% to 35% observed once, and the top ten hold about 31%. The sequence was obtained from a human donor with melanoma. The specimen comprised tumor tissue (inferred from file names), sampled from a patient given nivolumab and ipilimumab in sequence.

The DNA for the CDR3 is TGCGCCAGCAGTCTGACCCGGGGGCGGCAGGGGGTTGGAAACACCATATATTTT. This encodes CASSLTRGRQGVGNTIYF. The chain has TRBV23-1 and TRBJ1-3, with 7 positions matching TRBD1. TRBV23-1 is an ORF, with its function uncertain. The CDR3 sequence is 18 residues long. The V gene end was trimmed by 4 bases and the J gene end by 3 bases; junction bases not matched to a gene: 15.